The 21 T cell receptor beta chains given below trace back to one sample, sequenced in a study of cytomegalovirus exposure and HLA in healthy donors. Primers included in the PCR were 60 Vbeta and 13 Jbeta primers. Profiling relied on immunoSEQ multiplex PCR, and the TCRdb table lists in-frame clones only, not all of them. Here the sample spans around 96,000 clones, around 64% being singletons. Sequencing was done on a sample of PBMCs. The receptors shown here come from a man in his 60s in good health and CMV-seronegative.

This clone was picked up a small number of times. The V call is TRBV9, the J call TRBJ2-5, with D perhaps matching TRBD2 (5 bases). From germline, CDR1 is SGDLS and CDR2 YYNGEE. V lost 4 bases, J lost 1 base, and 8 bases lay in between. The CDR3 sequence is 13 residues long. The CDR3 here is CASSQTSQETQYF. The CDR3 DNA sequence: TGTGCCAGCAGCCAAACTAGCCAAGAGACCCAGTACTTC.

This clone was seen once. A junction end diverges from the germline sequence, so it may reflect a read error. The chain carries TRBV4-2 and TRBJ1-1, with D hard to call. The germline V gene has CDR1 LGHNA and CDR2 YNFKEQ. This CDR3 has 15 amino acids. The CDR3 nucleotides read TGTGCCAGCAGCCAAGAGGGCGGCGGGAACACTGAGGCTTTCTTT. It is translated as CASSQEGGGNTEAFF.

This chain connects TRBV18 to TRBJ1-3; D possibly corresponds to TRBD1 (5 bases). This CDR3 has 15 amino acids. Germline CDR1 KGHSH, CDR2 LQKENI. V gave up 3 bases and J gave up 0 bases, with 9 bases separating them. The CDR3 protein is CASSPGLFSGNTIYF. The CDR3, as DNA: TGTGCCAGCTCACCGGGGCTCTTCTCTGGAAACACCATATATTTT.

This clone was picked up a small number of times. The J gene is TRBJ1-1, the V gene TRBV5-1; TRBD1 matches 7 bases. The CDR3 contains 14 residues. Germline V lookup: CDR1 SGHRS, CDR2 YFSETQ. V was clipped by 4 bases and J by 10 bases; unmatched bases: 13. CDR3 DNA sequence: TGCGCCAGCAGCCTAGGTCAAACAGGGGATAGAGCTTTCTTT. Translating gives CASSLGQTGDRAFF.

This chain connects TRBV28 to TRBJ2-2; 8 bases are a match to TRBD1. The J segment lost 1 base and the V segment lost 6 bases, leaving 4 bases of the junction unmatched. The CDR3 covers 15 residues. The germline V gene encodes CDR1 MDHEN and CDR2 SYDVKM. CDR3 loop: CASSPGQGNTGELFF. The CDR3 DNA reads TGTGCCAGCAGCCCAGGACAGGGGAACACCGGGGAGCTGTTTTTT.

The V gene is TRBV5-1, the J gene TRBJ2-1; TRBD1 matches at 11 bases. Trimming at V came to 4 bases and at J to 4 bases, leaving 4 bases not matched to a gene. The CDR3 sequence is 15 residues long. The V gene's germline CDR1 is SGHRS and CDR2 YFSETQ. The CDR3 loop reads CASSTGQGDYNEQFF. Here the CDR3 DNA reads TGCGCCAGCAGCACGGGACAGGGGGATTACAATGAGCAGTTCTTC.

CDR3 loop: CASRWGGANGSTEAFF. The CDR3 coding sequence is TGTGCAAGTCGCTGGGGGGGGGCCAATGGGAGCACTGAAGCTTTCTTT. The genes are TRBV12-2 and TRBJ1-1. TRBV12-2 is shown as a pseudogene. The CDR3 has 16 residues.

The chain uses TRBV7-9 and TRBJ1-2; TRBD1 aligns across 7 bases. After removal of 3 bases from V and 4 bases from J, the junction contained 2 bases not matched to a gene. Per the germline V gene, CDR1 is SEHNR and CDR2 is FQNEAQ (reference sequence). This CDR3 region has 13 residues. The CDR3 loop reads CASSLGQFYGYTF. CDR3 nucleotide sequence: TGTGCCAGCAGCTTGGGACAGTTCTATGGCTACACCTTC. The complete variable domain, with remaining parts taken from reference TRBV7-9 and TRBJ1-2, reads DTGVSQNPRHKITKRGQNVTFRCDPISEHNRLYWYRQTLGQGPEFLTYFQNEAQLEKSRLLSDRFSAERPKGSFSTLEIQRTEQGDSAMYLCASSLGQFYGYTFGSGTRLTVV.

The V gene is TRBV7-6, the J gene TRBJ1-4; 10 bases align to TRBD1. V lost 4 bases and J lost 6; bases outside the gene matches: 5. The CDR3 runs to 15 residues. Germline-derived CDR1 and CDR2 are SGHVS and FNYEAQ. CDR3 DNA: TGTGCCAGCAGCTCTCGACAGGGGGCGGATGAAAAACTGTTTTTT. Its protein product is CASSSRQGADEKLFF.

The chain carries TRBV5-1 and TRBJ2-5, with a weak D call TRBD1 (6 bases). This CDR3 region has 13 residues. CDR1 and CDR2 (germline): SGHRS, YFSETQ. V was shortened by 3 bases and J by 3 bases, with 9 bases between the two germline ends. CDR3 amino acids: CASSWDIEETQYF. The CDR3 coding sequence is TGCGCCAGCAGCTGGGACATTGAAGAGACCCAGTACTTC.

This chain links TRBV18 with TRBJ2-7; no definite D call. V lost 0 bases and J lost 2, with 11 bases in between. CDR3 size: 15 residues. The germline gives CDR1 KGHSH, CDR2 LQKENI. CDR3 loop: CASSPPRHSPYEQYF. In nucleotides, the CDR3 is TGTGCCAGCTCACCACCGAGGCATTCCCCCTACGAGCAGTACTTC.

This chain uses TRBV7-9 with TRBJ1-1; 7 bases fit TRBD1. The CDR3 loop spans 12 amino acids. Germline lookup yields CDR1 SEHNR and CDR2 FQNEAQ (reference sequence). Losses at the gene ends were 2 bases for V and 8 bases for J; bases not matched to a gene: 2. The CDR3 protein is CASSLPQGEAFF. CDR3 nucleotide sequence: TGTGCCAGCAGCTTACCACAGGGGGAAGCTTTCTTT.

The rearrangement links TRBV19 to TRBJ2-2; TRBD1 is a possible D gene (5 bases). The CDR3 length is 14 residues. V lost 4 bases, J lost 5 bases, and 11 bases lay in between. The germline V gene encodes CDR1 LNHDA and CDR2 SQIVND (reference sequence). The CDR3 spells CASSSPDKTGELFF. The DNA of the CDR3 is TGTGCCAGTAGTAGCCCGGACAAAACCGGGGAGCTGTTTTTT.

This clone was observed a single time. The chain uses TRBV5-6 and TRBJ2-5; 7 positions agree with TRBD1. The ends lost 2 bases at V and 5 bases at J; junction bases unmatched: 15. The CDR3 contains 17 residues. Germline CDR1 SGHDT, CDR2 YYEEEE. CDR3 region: CASSFRPTGTHRETQYF. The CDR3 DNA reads TGTGCCAGCAGCTTCCGACCGACAGGGACGCATCGGGAGACCCAGTACTTC.

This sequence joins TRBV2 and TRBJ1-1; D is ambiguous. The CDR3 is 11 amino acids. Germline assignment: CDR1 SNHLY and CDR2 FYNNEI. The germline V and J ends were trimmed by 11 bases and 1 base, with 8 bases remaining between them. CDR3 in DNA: TGTGCCTGCAACAAGAACACTGAAGCTTTCTTT. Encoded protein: CACNKNTEAFF.

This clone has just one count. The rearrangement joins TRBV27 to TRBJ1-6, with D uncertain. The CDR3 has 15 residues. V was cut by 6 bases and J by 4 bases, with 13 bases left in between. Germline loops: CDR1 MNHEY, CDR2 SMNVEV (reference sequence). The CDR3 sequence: CASSGGRAYNSPLHF. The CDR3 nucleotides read TGTGCCAGCAGCGGAGGGAGGGCATATAATTCACCCCTCCACTTT.

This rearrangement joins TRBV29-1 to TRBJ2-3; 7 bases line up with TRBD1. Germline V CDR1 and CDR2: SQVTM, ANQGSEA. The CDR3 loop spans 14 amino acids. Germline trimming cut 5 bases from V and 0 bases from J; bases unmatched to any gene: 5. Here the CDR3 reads CSVHGQASTDTQYF. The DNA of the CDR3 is TGCAGCGTTCACGGACAGGCTAGCACAGATACGCAGTATTTT.

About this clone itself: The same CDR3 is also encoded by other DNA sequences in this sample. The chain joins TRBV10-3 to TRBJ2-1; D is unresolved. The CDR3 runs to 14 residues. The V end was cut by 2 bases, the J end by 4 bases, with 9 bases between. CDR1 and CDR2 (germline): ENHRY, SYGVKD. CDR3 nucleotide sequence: TGTGCCATCAGTGAGGCTAGTGGGTACAATGAGCAGTTCTTC. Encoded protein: CAISEASGYNEQFF.

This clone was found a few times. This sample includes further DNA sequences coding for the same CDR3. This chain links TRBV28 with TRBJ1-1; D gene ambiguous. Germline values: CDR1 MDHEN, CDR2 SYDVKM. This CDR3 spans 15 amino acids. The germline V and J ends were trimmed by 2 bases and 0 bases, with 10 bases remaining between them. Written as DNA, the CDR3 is TGTGCCAGCAGTTTAGCCCGGGGATTGAACACTGAAGCTTTCTTT. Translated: CASSLARGLNTEAFF.

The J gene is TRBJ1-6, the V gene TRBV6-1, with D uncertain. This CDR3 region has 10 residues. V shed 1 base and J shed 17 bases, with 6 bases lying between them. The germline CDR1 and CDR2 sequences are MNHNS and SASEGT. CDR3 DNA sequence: TGTGCCAGCAGTGAAGGGACTTTCCACTTT. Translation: CASSEGTFHF.

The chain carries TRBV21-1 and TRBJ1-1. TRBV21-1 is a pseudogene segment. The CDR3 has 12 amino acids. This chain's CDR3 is CASIREGGEAFF. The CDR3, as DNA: TGTGCCAGCATCCGTGAGGGTGGCGAAGCTTTCTTT.